This T cell receptor (beta chain) stems from a study of human T cells and chemical hapten exposure. The wider study: Small pooled library volume differences chiefly drove per-sample TCR yield variation. Whole-study findings and limits: As the donors had alopecia, their immune response may differ from healthy people's.

This clonotype was counted only a few times. Antigen: not known. Each cDNA molecule in the library carried unique molecular identifiers. TCRdb analysed the RACE reads with MiXCR anew, one entry per CDR3 protein. The data contain about 82,000 distinct CDR3 sequences, 5% to 8.5% of them singletons. Time point specified: patch test 2, 6 weeks after DPC sensitization. Sample treatment: therapeutic diphenylcyclopropenone sensitization with weekly scalp DPC. Trimming removed 5 bases at V and 9 bases at J, with 10 bases between. This CDR3 has 11 residues. This clonotype was obtained from a woman between 25 and 40 years old with alopecia areata. Some clones in this sample may be carry-over from other donors' samples. This specimen was whole blood, taken in connection with sensitization to the hapten diphenylcyclopropenone (DPC). The V call is TRBV12-3 or TRBV12-4, the J call TRBJ1-1; no clear D. CDR3 in amino acids: CASSITPKAFF. CDR3 nucleotides: TGTGCCAGCAGTATTACCCCGAAAGCTTTCTTT.